This TCR beta chain was recovered during a study of cytomegalovirus exposure and HLA in healthy donors. This clone came up once. What it recognizes is unknown. J gave up 3 bases and V 0 bases, and 4 bases lay outside the gene matches. CDR1 and CDR2 (germline): SGHNT, YYREEE (reference sequence). The CDR3 is made up of 16 amino acids. The PCR had 60 Vbeta and 13 Jbeta primers. Data came from immunoSEQ multiplex PCR; TCRdb stores just in-frame clones and leaves some out. The sample gives around 140,000 clones, more than 70% of which show up once; about 2.5% is in the top ten. Overall study results and limits: Cytomegalovirus status was reportedly diagnosed by the classifier with high sensitivity and specificity. The study labeled 164 TCR beta chains cytomegalovirus-associated. Upon later analysis, HLA-associated TCR beta chains proved more clonally expanded than other, equally common chains. Through in vitro validation, three CMV-associated chains were shown to be specific for CMV antigens.

The chain joins TRBV5-4 to TRBJ2-4, with 9 bases matching TRBD2. Input material: PBMCs. The source of this sequence is a man aged 50-59 years in good health and CMV-seronegative. CDR3 nucleotides: TGTGCCAGCAGCTTGGGGCTAGCGGGGTTCAAAAACATTCAGTACTTC. Protein: CASSLGLAGFKNIQYF. The whole variable domain, filled in from reference TRBV5-4 and TRBJ2-4, reads ETGVTQSPTHLIKTRGQQVTLRCSSQSGHNTVSWYQQALGQGPQFIFQYYREEENGRGNFPPRFSGLQFPNYSSELNVNALELDDSALYLCASSLGLAGFKNIQYFGAGTRLSVL.